The rows below give T cell receptor beta chains drawn from one sample of a study of blood T cell repertoires in COVID-19. Profiled with immunoSEQ multiplex PCR; TCRdb holds only in-frame clones, not every one. Found here are roughly 38,000 clones, about 90% of them singletons; the top ten hold approximately 26%. The sample taken for sequencing was peripheral blood. The receptors shown here come from a man aged 55 to 70 with active or convalescent COVID-19. Each CDR3 is given with its conserved first and last residue. The order of the fields is J gene, D gene, CDR3 length, V gene, CDR3 protein. A D gene is named only where the DNA matches it firmly.

J: TRBJ1-1
D: .
length: 13
V: TRBV6-5
CDR3: CASMRGGDTEAFF

J: TRBJ2-3
D: .
length: 14
V: TRBV5-4
CDR3: CASSAYISTDTQYF

J: TRBJ2-3
D: .
length: 14
V: TRBV3-1/TRBV3-2
CDR3: CASTESGYTDTQYF

J: TRBJ2-7
D: .
length: 15
V: TRBV3-1/TRBV3-2
CDR3: CASSQGRDNDYEQYF

J: TRBJ2-7
D: .
length: 14
V: TRBV28
CDR3: CASRFVRSSYEQYF

J: TRBJ2-7
D: TRBD2
length: 15
V: TRBV4-1
CDR3: CASSQVTSAKYEQYF

J: TRBJ2-1
D: .
length: 12
V: TRBV12-3/TRBV12-4
CDR3: CASSHARNEQFF

J: TRBJ2-7
D: TRBD1
length: 13
V: TRBV29-1
CDR3: CSVEGQKEYEQYF

J: TRBJ1-3
D: .
length: 15
V: TRBV7-2
CDR3: CASSFQTGSGNTIYF

J: TRBJ2-1
D: TRBD2
length: 18
V: TRBV7-9
CDR3: CASSLGVGLEGGDNEQFF

J: TRBJ2-1
D: .
length: 11
V: TRBV6-6
CDR3: CASSYRDEQFF

J: TRBJ2-7
D: TRBD2
length: 14
V: TRBV5-1
CDR3: CASSPTSRADEQYF

J: TRBJ2-5
D: .
length: 15
V: TRBV28
CDR3: CASSRDPQGFGTQYF

J: TRBJ2-1
D: .
length: 15
V: TRBV5-4
CDR3: CASSLEVGAEHEQFF

J: TRBJ1-3
D: .
length: 16
V: TRBV30
CDR3: CAWSHKSGSSGNTIYF

J: TRBJ2-3
D: .
length: 12
V: TRBV30
CDR3: CAWTGDTDTQYF

J: TRBJ2-1
D: TRBD2
length: 13
V: TRBV5-1
CDR3: CASSFREGTEQFF

J: TRBJ1-2
D: .
length: 13
V: TRBV30
CDR3: CAWSVKGAYGYTF

J: TRBJ1-2
D: .
length: 12
V: TRBV29-1
CDR3: CSVSGVPYGYTF

J: TRBJ2-1
D: TRBD2
length: 15
V: TRBV7-9
CDR3: CASSLAPGLAGEQFF

J: TRBJ2-1
D: TRBD2
length: 16
V: TRBV24-1
CDR3: CATSDLTSGRDNEQFF

J: TRBJ1-1
D: .
length: 13
V: TRBV6-5
CDR3: CASSRGESTEAFF

J: TRBJ2-7
D: TRBD1
length: 19
V: TRBV4-2
CDR3: CASSPRGHLRQGDTYEQYF